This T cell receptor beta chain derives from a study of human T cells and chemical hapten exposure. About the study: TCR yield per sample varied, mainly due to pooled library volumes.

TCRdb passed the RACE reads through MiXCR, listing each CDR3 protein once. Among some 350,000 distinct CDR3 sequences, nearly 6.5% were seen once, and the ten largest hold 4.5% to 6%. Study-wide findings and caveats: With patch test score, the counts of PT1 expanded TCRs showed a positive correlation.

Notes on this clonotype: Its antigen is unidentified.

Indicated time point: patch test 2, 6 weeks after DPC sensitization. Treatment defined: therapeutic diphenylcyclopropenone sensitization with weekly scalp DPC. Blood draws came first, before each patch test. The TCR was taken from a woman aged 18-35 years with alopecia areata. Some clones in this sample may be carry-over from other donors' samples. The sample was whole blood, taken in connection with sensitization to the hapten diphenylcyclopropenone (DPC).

DNA for the CDR3: TGTGCCAGCAGCCTGGACAGACTAGAAAACATTCAGTACTTC. It yields the protein CASSLDRLENIQYF. The V call is TRBV5-6, the J call TRBJ2-4; D assignment may be TRBD1 or TRBD2 (6 bases each). In germline, CDR1 is SGHDT, CDR2 YYEEEE. The V end was cut by 4 bases, the J end by 5 bases, with 13 bases between. The length of the CDR3 is 14 residues.